The 30 T cell receptor beta chains below all came from one sample that was sequenced in a study of somatic mutations in cytotoxic T cells in rheumatoid arthritis. Clones were sequenced by immunoSEQ multiplex PCR, and TCRdb holds only the in-frame ones, with some missing. Counted here are 20,000 to 25,000 clones, about four fifths occurring once; the ten biggest clones make up roughly 3.8%. The sequencing sample was made of CD8+ T cells sorted from blood. These receptors all come from an adult with rheumatoid arthritis.

V usage is TRBV4-1 and J usage is TRBJ1-3; TRBD1 matches 9 bases. This CDR3 is built from 15 residues. Germline loops: CDR1 MGHRA, CDR2 YSYEKL. J gave up 2 bases and V 2 bases, and 1 base lay outside the gene matches. CDR3 DNA sequence: TGCGCCAGCAGCCAAAGGACAGGGGCTGGAAACACCATATATTTT. Residues: CASSQRTGAGNTIYF.

This chain links TRBV5-4 with TRBJ1-1; possible D gene TRBD1, 6 bases. Per the germline V gene, CDR1 is SGHNT and CDR2 is YYREEE (reference sequence). V lost 4 bases, J lost 1 base, and 20 bases lay in between. This CDR3 region has 17 residues. In DNA, the CDR3 is TGTGCCAGCAGCAGATGGGGGGCGCGGACCCAGAACACTGAAGCTTTCTTT. Translating it yields CASSRWGARTQNTEAFF.

V and J are TRBV2 and TRBJ2-3; the D is unclear. This CDR3 is 13 amino acids long. With 7 bases removed from V and 5 bases from J, the gap between germline ends came to 13 bases. Germline V CDR1 and CDR2: SNHLY, FYNNEI. The CDR3 region is CASTYYNLDTQYF. The CDR3 DNA sequence: TGTGCCAGCACATATTACAACTTAGATACGCAGTATTTT. The entire variable domain, with the rest obtained from reference TRBV2 and TRBJ2-3, is as follows: EPEVTQTPSHQVTQMGQEVILRCVPISNHLYFYWYRQILGQKVEFLVSFYNNEISEKSEIFDDQFSVERPDGSNFTLKIRSTKLEDSAMYFCASTYYNLDTQYFGPGTRLTVL.

The J gene is TRBJ1-3, the V gene TRBV4-1; D ambiguous. V lost 3 bases and J lost 0, with 6 bases in between. CDR1 and CDR2 (germline): MGHRA, YSYEKL. The CDR3 is 14 amino acids. CDR3 in DNA: TGCGCCAGCAGCCAGTACAGCTCTGGAAACACCATATATTTT. It encodes CASSQYSSGNTIYF.

The chain has TRBV27 and TRBJ2-2, with 9 bases lining up with TRBD1. CDR3 length equals 14 residues. V trimming: 8 bases; J trimming: 6 bases; junction bases outside the gene matches: 7. The germline CDR1 and CDR2 sequences are MNHEY and SMNVEV (reference sequence). CDR3 nucleotide sequence: TGTGCCAGCTTGGACAGGGGCGCCCCCGGGGAGCTGTTTTTT. It yields the protein CASLDRGAPGELFF.

The chain uses TRBV27 and TRBJ2-1; the match to TRBD2 covers 8 bases. J was trimmed by 0 bases and V by 0 bases; bases with no gene match: 1. This CDR3 has 16 amino acids. Germline-derived CDR1 and CDR2 are MNHEY and SMNVEV (reference sequence). CDR3 nucleotide sequence: TGTGCCAGCAGTTTATCGGCGGGGGGCTCCTACAATGAGCAGTTCTTC. As protein: CASSLSAGGSYNEQFF.

This chain uses TRBV6-1 with TRBJ1-1, with D possibly TRBD1 on 6 matching bases. The CDR3 runs to 15 residues. Germline loops: CDR1 MNHNS, CDR2 SASEGT. V gave up 5 bases and J gave up 3 bases, with 16 bases separating them. The CDR3 sequence is CASSSGAGRDTEAFF. DNA for the CDR3: TGTGCCAGCAGTTCAGGGGCCGGGAGGGACACTGAAGCTTTCTTT.

V is TRBV4-3 and J is TRBJ1-2; TRBD1 might be the D (6 bases). The CDR3 extends over 16 amino acids. Germline CDR1 LGHNA, CDR2 YSLEER. Trimming left V 0 bases short and J 6 bases short, with 17 bases between. CDR3 bases: TGCGCCAGCAGCCAAGATTGGGCAGGGGAAAGGGATGGCTACACCTTC. Its protein is CASSQDWAGERDGYTF.

The chain links TRBV5-1 to TRBJ2-5, with 8 bases identical to TRBD1. V was clipped by 4 bases and J by 10 bases; unmatched bases: 12. The V gene's germline CDR1 is SGHRS and CDR2 YFSETQ. This CDR3 has 14 residues. CDR3 DNA sequence: TGCGCCAGCAGCCCCAGGGGGCCTGAGGATGGCCAGTACTTC. This translates into CASSPRGPEDGQYF. Full variable domain (outside the CDR3, taken from reference TRBV5-1 and TRBJ2-5): KAGVTQTPRYLIKTRGQQVTLSCSPISGHRSVSWYQQTPGQGLQFLFEYFSETQRNKGNFPGRFSGRQFSNSRSEMNVSTLELGDSALYLCASSPRGPEDGQYFGPGTRLLVL.

J is TRBJ2-7 and V is TRBV7-6; D not certain. Germline loops: CDR1 SGHVS, CDR2 FNYEAQ. V was shortened by 6 bases and J by 0 bases, with 18 bases between the two germline ends. The CDR3 length is 16 residues. CDR3 DNA: TGTGCCAGCAGTCAGGCGACCTTCACGAGCTCCTACGAGCAGTACTTC. It specifies CASSQATFTSSYEQYF.

This chain uses TRBV7-3 with TRBJ2-3; tentative D call: TRBD2 (7 bases). Germline-derived CDR1 and CDR2 are SGHTA and FQGTGA. Trimming took 1 base from V and 3 from J, leaving 17 bases between them. The CDR3 is 17 amino acids. For the CDR3, the DNA is TGTGCCAGCAGCTTAATTGGGGGGGCAGCTCAAACAGATACGCAGTATTTT. This encodes CASSLIGGAAQTDTQYF.

The chain combines TRBV29-1 with TRBJ2-7; no clear D. V was cut by 1 base and J by 0 bases, with 16 bases left in between. CDR3 length equals 16 residues. Germline CDR1 and CDR2: SQVTM and ANQGSEA. In DNA form, the CDR3 reads TGCAGCGTTGAAGTGGCTCTGGGCCGGAGCTCCTACGAGCAGTACTTC. This codes for CSVEVALGRSSYEQYF.

V and J are TRBV10-3 and TRBJ1-1; TRBD1 matches at 8 bases. This CDR3 region has 14 residues. V shed 4 bases and J 0 bases; nucleotides not matched to a gene: 1. Germline CDR1 is ENHRY and CDR2 is SYGVKD. The CDR3 loop is CAISGTGLNTEAFF. The CDR3 DNA reads TGTGCCATCAGTGGGACAGGGCTGAACACTGAAGCTTTCTTT.

This clone was counted a single time. The V call is TRBV7-2, the J call TRBJ2-4; TRBD2 is a possible D gene (5 bases). Germline V gives CDR1 SGHTA, CDR2 FQGNSA. V dropped 1 base and J dropped 8 bases, with 12 bases sitting between them. The CDR3 runs to 14 residues. For the CDR3, the DNA is TGTGCCAGCAGCTTAGGGCCGACCGGGGACATTCAGTACTTC. Protein sequence: CASSLGPTGDIQYF.

The gene calls are TRBV7-8 and TRBJ2-7; perhaps TRBD1 as D (5 bases). This CDR3 has 14 residues. Deletions cut 1 base from V and 2 bases from J, with 9 bases between. In germline, CDR1 is SGHVS, CDR2 FQNEAQ. The CDR3 loop reads CASSLGQRTYEQYF. In DNA, the CDR3 is TGTGCCAGCAGCTTAGGACAGAGAACCTACGAGCAGTACTTC.

This clone was detected once. The chain combines TRBV7-6 with TRBJ1-5; maybe TRBD1 (6 bases). This CDR3 comprises 16 residues. The germline V and J ends were trimmed by 5 bases and 1 base, with 15 bases remaining between them. In germline, CDR1 is SGHVS, CDR2 FNYEAQ. CDR3 residues: CASSLKAGTSNQPQHF. CDR3 nucleotide sequence: TGTGCCAGCAGCCTAAAGGCAGGGACAAGCAATCAGCCCCAGCATTTT.

This clone appeared a single time. V and J are TRBV5-1 and TRBJ2-7; D is perhaps TRBD1 (6 bases). Trimming pared 0 bases from V and 5 bases from J, leaving 12 bases between. This CDR3 is 14 amino acids long. Germline CDR1 is SGHRS and CDR2 is YFSETQ. As DNA, the CDR3 is TGCGCCAGCAGCTTGGGACAGGTAGGGGACGAGCAGTACTTC. It encodes CASSLGQVGDEQYF.

The J gene is TRBJ1-4, the V gene TRBV6-5, with a possible D match to TRBD1 (5 bases). The ends were cut back, 5 bases at V and 5 bases at J, with 12 bases in the middle. The germline gives CDR1 MNHEY, CDR2 SVGAGI. The CDR3 contains 14 residues. DNA for the CDR3: TGTGCCAGCAGTCCGACAGCTGAGAATGAAAAACTGTTTTTT. Its translation is CASSPTAENEKLFF.

Note on this clone: An end of the junction differs from the germline gene, which may be a read error. The chain employs TRBV6-1 and TRBJ2-3; 7 bases line up with TRBD2. The CDR3 is 16 residues long. The germline V gene has CDR1 MNHNS and CDR2 SASEGT. The CDR3 nucleotides read TGTGCCAGCAATGAACTGTTTAGCGGGAGCACAGATACGCAGTATTTT. This codes for CASNELFSGSTDTQYF.

The rearrangement links TRBV7-8 to TRBJ1-2; D is unresolved. The germline V gene has CDR1 SGHVS and CDR2 FQNEAQ. V was shortened by 1 base and J by 7 bases, with 16 bases between the two germline ends. This CDR3 region has 15 residues. The chain's CDR3 is CASSLGAGSPVGYTF. The CDR3 DNA reads as TGTGCCAGCAGCTTAGGGGCGGGATCCCCGGTTGGCTACACCTTC.

The rearrangement links TRBV2 to TRBJ1-1; TRBD1 might be the D (5 bases). The CDR3 contains 13 residues. Germline V CDR1 and CDR2: SNHLY, FYNNEI. Trimming pared 8 bases from V and 1 base from J, leaving 11 bases between. CDR3: CASEGRANTEAFF. In DNA, the CDR3 is TGTGCCAGCGAGGGCAGGGCGAACACTGAAGCTTTCTTT.

The chain couples TRBV6-1 to TRBJ1-2; D perhaps matches TRBD1 (5 bases). With 6 bases removed from V and 7 bases from J, the gap between germline ends came to 18 bases. The CDR3 is 14 amino acids. In germline, CDR1 is MNHNS, CDR2 SASEGT. The CDR3 is CASRTLQGLGGYTF. The CDR3 coding sequence is TGTGCCAGCAGAACTTTGCAGGGTTTGGGTGGCTACACCTTC.

Relative to its sample, this clone is medium-sized. This CDR3 is also generated by other DNA sequences in the sample. The CDR3 here is CASRAGGLYNEQFF. The CDR3 DNA sequence: TGTGCCAGCAGAGCGGGGGGCCTATACAATGAGCAGTTCTTC. This chain links TRBV27 with TRBJ2-1, with 9 positions matching TRBD2. Germline CDR1 reads MNHEY; CDR2 reads SMNVEV (reference sequence). The CDR3 sequence is 14 residues long. The V segment lost 6 bases and the J segment 4 bases; nucleotides outside the gene matches: 4.

This rearrangement joins TRBV15 to TRBJ2-2; 7 positions agree with TRBD2. The CDR3 runs 13 residues. Germline values: CDR1 LNHNV, CDR2 YYDKDF (reference sequence). The trim removed 8 bases at V and 6 bases at J, leaving 6 bases unmatched. CDR3: CATQWGGAGELFF. In DNA form, the CDR3 reads TGTGCCACCCAATGGGGGGGTGCCGGGGAGCTGTTTTTT.

This clone appeared a few times. V is TRBV7-9 and J is TRBJ2-1, with D unresolved. CDR3 size: 14 residues. Germline CDR1 and CDR2: SEHNR and FQNEAQ (reference sequence). Deletions cut 4 bases from V and 0 bases from J, with 7 bases between. The CDR3 protein is CASSWADSYNEQFF. As DNA, the CDR3 is TGTGCCAGCAGCTGGGCGGACTCCTACAATGAGCAGTTCTTC.

This clone occurred a few times. This chain connects TRBV14 to TRBJ1-2, with D possibly TRBD1 on 6 matching bases. The CDR3 is made up of 13 amino acids. Deletions cut 4 bases from V and 1 base from J, with 7 bases between. Germline values: CDR1 SGHDN, CDR2 FVKESK. DNA of the CDR3: TGTGCCAGCAGCCGACAGGATAACTATGGCTACACCTTC. Encoded protein: CASSRQDNYGYTF.

The V call is TRBV11-2, the J call TRBJ1-1, with 10 bases fitting TRBD1. J lost 3 bases, V lost 1 base, and 5 bases had no gene match. Germline V gene lookup returns CDR1 SGHAT and CDR2 FQNNGV. The CDR3 loop spans 16 amino acids. As DNA, the CDR3 is TGTGCCAGCAGCTTAGGCGGGACAGGGGAATACACTGAAGCTTTCTTT. Its translation: CASSLGGTGEYTEAFF.

The V and J genes are TRBV6-1 and TRBJ2-3; maybe TRBD2 (6 bases). CDR1 and CDR2 (germline): MNHNS, SASEGT. Trimming removed 6 bases at V and 6 bases at J, with 13 bases between. The CDR3 loop spans 13 amino acids. The CDR3 region is CASRVGGGDTQYF. The DNA for the CDR3 is TGTGCCAGCAGAGTCGGCGGAGGGGATACGCAGTATTTT.

V is TRBV10-3 and J is TRBJ1-1; D gene ambiguous. Germline V gives CDR1 ENHRY, CDR2 SYGVKD. The CDR3 is made up of 13 amino acids. The V gene lost 10 bases and the J gene lost 0 bases, with 12 bases spanning the gap. In nucleotides, the CDR3 is TGTGCCACCTACACCGAAATGAACACTGAAGCTTTCTTT. This codes for CATYTEMNTEAFF.

The chain combines TRBV20-1 with TRBJ2-3; D remains unclear. Germline V gene data show CDR1 as DFQATT and CDR2 as SNEGSKA (reference sequence). The CDR3 consists of 11 residues. Deletions cut 1 base from V and 4 bases from J, with 3 bases between. The CDR3 loop reads CSARVADTQYF. For the CDR3, the DNA is TGCAGTGCTAGAGTTGCAGATACGCAGTATTTT.